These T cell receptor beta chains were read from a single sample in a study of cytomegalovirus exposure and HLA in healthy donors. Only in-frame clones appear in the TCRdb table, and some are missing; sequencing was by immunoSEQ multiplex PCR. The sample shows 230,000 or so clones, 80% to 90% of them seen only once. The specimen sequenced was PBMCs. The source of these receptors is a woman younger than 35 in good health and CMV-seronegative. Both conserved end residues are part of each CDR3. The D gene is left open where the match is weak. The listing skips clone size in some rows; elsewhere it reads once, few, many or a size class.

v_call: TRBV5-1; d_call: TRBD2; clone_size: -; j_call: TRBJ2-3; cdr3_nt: TGCGCCAGCAACCGCGACCCGGGACTAGCCACAGATACGCAGTATTTT; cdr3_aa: CASNRDPGLATDTQYF
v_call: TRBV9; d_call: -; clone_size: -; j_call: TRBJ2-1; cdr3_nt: TGTGCCAGCAGCAACTGGGACGGGAGAAATGAGCAGTTCTTC; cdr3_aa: CASSNWDGRNEQFF
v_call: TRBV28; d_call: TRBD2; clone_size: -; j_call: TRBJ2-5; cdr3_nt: TGTGCCAGCAGTTCTAATTACCGCCTAGCGGGAGGGGGTGAGACCCAGTACTTC; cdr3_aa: CASSSNYRLAGGGETQYF
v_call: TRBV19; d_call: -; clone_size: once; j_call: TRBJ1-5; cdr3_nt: TGTGCCAGTAGTATAGTAAGGGGGGGTAATCAGCCCCAGCATTTT; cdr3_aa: CASSIVRGGNQPQHF
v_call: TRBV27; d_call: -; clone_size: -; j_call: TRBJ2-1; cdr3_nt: TGTGCCAGCAGTTTAATGGGCCCCTACAATGAGCAGTTCTTC; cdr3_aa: CASSLMGPYNEQFF
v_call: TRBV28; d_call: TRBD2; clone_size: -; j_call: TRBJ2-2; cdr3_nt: TGTGCCAGCAGCACAACGGGGGGAGTTACCGGGGAGCTGTTTTTT; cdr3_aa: CASSTTGGVTGELFF
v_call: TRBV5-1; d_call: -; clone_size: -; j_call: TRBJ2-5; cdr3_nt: TGCGCCAGCAGCTTGGCTGGCGCCCACAGGGAGACCCAGTACTTC; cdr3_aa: CASSLAGAHRETQYF
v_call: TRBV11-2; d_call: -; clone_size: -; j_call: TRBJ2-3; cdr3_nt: TGTGCCAGCAGCTTAGCGGGAGCGCCCACAGATACGCAGTATTTT; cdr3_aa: CASSLAGAPTDTQYF
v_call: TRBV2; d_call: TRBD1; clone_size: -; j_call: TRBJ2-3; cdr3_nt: TGTGCCAGCAGTGAACAGCGGACAGGGATGGCAGATACGCAGTATTTT; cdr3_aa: CASSEQRTGMADTQYF
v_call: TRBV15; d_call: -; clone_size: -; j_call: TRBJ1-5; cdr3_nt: TGTGCCACCAGCAGAGCAGGGACTGTGACATGGCCCCAGCATTTT; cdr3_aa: CATSRAGTVTWPQHF
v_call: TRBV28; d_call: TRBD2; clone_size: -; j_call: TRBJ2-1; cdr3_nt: TGTGCCAGCGGACTAGCGGGAGGATCCGCCTACAATGAGCAGTTCTTC; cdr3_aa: CASGLAGGSAYNEQFF
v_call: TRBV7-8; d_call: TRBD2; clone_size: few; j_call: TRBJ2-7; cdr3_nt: TGTGCCAGCAGCTCCCAAGCGGGGGACCCCTACGAGCAGTACTTC; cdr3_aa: CASSSQAGDPYEQYF
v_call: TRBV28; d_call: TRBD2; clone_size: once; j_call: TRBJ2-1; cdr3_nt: TGTGCCAGCAGTTTTTACCCCGGGTTAGCGGGAGGGACTAGCTCCTACAATGAGCAGTTCTTC; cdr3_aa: CASSFYPGLAGGTSSYNEQFF
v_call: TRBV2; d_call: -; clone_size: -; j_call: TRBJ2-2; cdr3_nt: TGTGCCAGCAGTGAACTGGAGATCGGCGCCGGGGAGCTGTTTTTT; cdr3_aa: CASSELEIGAGELFF
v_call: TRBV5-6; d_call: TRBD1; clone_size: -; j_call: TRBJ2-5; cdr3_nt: TGTGCCAGCAGCCCGGGACAGGGGGTCCTGGAGACCCAGTACTTC; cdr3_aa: CASSPGQGVLETQYF
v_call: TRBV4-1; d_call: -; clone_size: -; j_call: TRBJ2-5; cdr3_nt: TGCGCCAGCAGCCAAGATCTAGGTCGTAGCCCCCTCCAAGAGACCCAGTACTTC; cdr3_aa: CASSQDLGRSPLQETQYF
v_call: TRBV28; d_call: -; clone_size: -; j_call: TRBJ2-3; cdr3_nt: TGTGCCAGCAGCCTCCCCGCTGGGAGTGCAGATACGCAGTATTTT; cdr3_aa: CASSLPAGSADTQYF